This TCR beta chain was identified during a study of tissue T cells after allogeneic stem cell transplantation. This clone qualifies as medium-sized. As yet, its antigen is unknown. At one end, the junction sequence differs from germline, possibly due to a read error. Autopsy tissues included GI tract, liver, skin and lymphoid organs. Germline V gene lookup returns CDR1 MNHEY and CDR2 SMNVEV (reference sequence). CDR3 length equals 13 residues. CDR3 sequences, V/J genes, frequencies and template counts came from survey-depth TCRbeta sequencing. The table came from immunoSEQ multiplex PCR; TCRdb's copy has only in-frame clones and leaves some out. The table lists fewer than 30,000 clones, 70% to 75% of them singletons. General study points: TCR repertoires tracked anatomic similarity, regardless of disease or transplant status. Only a limited share of tissue TCRs appeared in blood or spleen.

The sequence derives from a female donor aged 60 or older with lung cancer. Sequencing used tissue from the ileum, obtained at autopsy. The rearrangement uses TRBV27 and TRBJ1-5; no firm D call. The CDR3 region is CASRLYSNQPQHF. Here the CDR3 DNA reads TGTGCCAGCAGATTATATAGCAATCAGCCCCAGCATTTT.